This TCR beta chain emerged from a study of T cell responses to AZD1222 COVID-19 vaccine. Findings of the study overall: Spike-wide vaccine-associated CD4 TCRs dominated at 160-218 and 743-854. Targeting of unmutated variant regions was reportedly seen in nearly half of spike-specific TCRs.

About this clone: What it binds is unknown.

TCRdb's copy holds only in-frame clones and misses some; the assay was immunoSEQ multiplex PCR. The table records 55,000 to 75,000 clones, 60% to 85% of them present only once. This clonotype originated in an adult in good health. The sequencing used peripheral blood, collected on day 0 of AZD1222 vaccination.

In DNA, the CDR3 is TGTGCCAGCAGCAAAAAGAAGACAGGGATTGATGAAAAACTGTTTTTT. Residues: CASSKKKTGIDEKLFF. The V gene is TRBV21-1, the J gene TRBJ1-4; the table gives TRBD1 as D, unverified against the DNA. TRBV21-1 is a known pseudogene. There are 16 residues in the CDR3.